This T cell receptor (beta chain) was documented in a study of human T cells and chemical hapten exposure. Study observations and caveats: TCRs above 1 in 1000 frequency stayed constant with DPC sensitization.

Single cDNA molecules in the library carried unique molecular identifiers attached during preparation. MiXCR was run by TCRdb on the RACE reads, yielding one entry per CDR3 protein. In the table there are some 340,000 distinct CDR3 sequences, under 8% of which are singletons. Time point denoted: patch test 1, 2 weeks after DPC sensitization. Treatment given: therapeutic diphenylcyclopropenone sensitization with weekly scalp DPC. Alopecia patients deemed DPC-suitable, aged 18 to 70, excluding pregnancy. The CDR3 runs to 13 residues. Germline V gives CDR1 MNHEY, CDR2 SVGEGT. V was shortened by 6 bases and J by 0 bases, with 6 bases between the two germline ends. As regards this clonotype: What it binds is not known.

Sample: whole blood, taken in connection with sensitization to the hapten diphenylcyclopropenone (DPC). The receptor was derived from a young woman with alopecia areata. Some clones in this sample may be carry-over from other donors' samples. This chain links TRBV6-2 or TRBV6-3 with TRBJ2-4, with D uncertain. The CDR3 here is CASRQTAKNIQYF. For the CDR3, the DNA is TGTGCCAGCAGACAAACAGCCAAAAACATTCAGTACTTC.